This TCR beta chain was documented in a study of blood T cell repertoires in COVID-19. Overall study context: COVID-19 samples from acute and convalescent phases originated in the United States, Italy and Spain.

This CDR3 has 13 residues. CDR1 is SQVTM and CDR2 is ANQGSEA in the germline V gene. V lost 0 bases and J lost 1, with 6 bases in between. Repertoires were generated with immunoSEQ multiplex PCR, while TCRdb's copy carries only in-frame clones and drops some. The sample includes around 300,000 clones, approximately 86% of them seen just once. This receptor was obtained from a woman aged 18-35 years who had recovered from COVID-19. The V gene is TRBV29-1, the J gene TRBJ1-1; tentatively, D is TRBD1 (5 bases). Specimen: PBMCs or T cells enriched from blood (not recorded which). CDR3 bases: TGCAGCGTTGAAGAGGGGGGGAACACTGAAGCTTTCTTT. Protein sequence: CSVEEGGNTEAFF.